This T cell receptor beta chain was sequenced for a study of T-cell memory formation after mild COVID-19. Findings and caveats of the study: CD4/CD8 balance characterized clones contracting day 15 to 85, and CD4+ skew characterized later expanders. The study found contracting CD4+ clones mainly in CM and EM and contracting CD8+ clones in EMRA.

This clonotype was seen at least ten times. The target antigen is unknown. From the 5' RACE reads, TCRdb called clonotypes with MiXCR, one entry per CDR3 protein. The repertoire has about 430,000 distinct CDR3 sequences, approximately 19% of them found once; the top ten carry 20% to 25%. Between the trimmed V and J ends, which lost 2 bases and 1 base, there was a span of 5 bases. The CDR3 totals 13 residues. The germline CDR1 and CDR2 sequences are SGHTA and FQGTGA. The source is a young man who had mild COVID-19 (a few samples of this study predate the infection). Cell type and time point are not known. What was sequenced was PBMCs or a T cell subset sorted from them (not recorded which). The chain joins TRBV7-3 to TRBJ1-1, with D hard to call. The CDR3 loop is CASSLLGNTEAFF. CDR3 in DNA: TGTGCCAGCAGCTTATTGGGGAACACTGAAGCTTTCTTT.